This entry describes one T cell receptor (beta chain). Its specificity is unknown. This specimen comes from a study of graft-versus-host responses after intestinal transplantation. Study as a whole: Transplants were multivisceral, liver-intestinal, or isolated intestinal. All of the recipients had induction that used anti-thymocyte globulin, then tacrolimus and steroids for two to four years.

Using immunoSEQ multiplex PCR, the repertoire was profiled, and TCRdb retains in-frame clones only, with some absent. This table has some 100,000 clones, more than 75% appearing once. The V and J ends lost 0 bases and 2 bases, in that order; junction bases with no gene match: 3. The CDR3 spans 16 residues. CDR1 and CDR2 from the germline V gene are SGDLS and YYNGEE. The clonotype comes from a human donor who was the organ donor for an intestinal transplant. The rearrangement uses TRBV9 and TRBJ2-1, with 9 bases that match TRBD1. The sample was unstimulated CD4+ T cells sorted from spleen or lymph node cells, taken before transplant. CDR3 nucleotide sequence: TGTGCCAGCAGCGTAGAGGGACAGGGTACCTACAATGAGCAGTTCTTC. Amino acid sequence: CASSVEGQGTYNEQFF.